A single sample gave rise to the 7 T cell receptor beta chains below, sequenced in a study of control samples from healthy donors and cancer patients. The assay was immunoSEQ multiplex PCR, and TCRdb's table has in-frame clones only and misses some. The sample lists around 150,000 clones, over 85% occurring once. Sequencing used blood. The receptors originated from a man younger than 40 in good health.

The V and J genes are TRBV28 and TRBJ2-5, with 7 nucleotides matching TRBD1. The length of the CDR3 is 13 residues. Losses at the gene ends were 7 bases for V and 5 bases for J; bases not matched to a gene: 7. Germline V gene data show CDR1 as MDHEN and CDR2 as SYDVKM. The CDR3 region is CASTPRGPETQYF. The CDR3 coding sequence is TGTGCCAGCACCCCTAGGGGGCCGGAGACCCAGTACTTC.

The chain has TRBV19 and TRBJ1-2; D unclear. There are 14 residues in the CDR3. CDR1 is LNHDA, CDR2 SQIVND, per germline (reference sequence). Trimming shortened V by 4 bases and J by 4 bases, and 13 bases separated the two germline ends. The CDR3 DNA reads TGTGCCAGTAGTACCCTCGCAGACCTCTATGGCTACACCTTC. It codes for CASSTLADLYGYTF.

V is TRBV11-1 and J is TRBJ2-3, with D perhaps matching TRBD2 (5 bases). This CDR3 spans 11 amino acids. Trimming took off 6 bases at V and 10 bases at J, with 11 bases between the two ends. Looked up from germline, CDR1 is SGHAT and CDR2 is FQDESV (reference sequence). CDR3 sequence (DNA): TGTGCCAGCAGTTTGGGAGAGGCGCAGTATTTT. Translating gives CASSLGEAQYF.

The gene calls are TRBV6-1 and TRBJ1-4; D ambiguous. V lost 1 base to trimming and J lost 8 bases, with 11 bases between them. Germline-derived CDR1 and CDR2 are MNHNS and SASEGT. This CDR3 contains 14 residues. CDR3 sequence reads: CASSEGAAEEKLFF. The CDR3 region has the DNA TGTGCCAGCAGTGAAGGGGCGGCCGAAGAAAAACTGTTTTTT.

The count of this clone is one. The CDR3 sequence: CASSLTRADTDTQYF. The CDR3 bases are TGTGCCAGCAGCTTAACCAGGGCGGACACAGATACGCAGTATTTT. This chain uses TRBV7-7 with TRBJ2-3; D is perhaps TRBD1 (5 bases). CDR1 is SSHAT and CDR2 is FNYEAQ in the germline V gene (reference sequence). The CDR3 extends over 15 amino acids. Trimming left V 2 bases short and J 2 bases short, with 11 bases between.

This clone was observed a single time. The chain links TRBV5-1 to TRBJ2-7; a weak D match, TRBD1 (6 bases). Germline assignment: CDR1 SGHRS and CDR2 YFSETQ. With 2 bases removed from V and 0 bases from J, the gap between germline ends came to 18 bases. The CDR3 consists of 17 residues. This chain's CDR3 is CASSFSTSGVISYEQYF. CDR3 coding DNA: TGCGCCAGCAGCTTCTCCACATCAGGGGTTATCTCCTACGAGCAGTACTTC.

CDR3 loop: CASSLGGISSGNTIYF. In DNA form, the CDR3 reads TGCGCCAGCAGCTTGGGGGGCATTTCCTCTGGAAACACCATATATTTT. The chain couples TRBV5-1 to TRBJ1-3; D may be TRBD1 (5 bases). This CDR3 has 16 residues. V lost 0 bases and J lost 0, with 10 bases in between. Germline lookup yields CDR1 SGHRS and CDR2 YFSETQ. The full variable domain, completed using reference TRBV5-1 and TRBJ1-3, is KAGVTQTPRYLIKTRGQQVTLSCSPISGHRSVSWYQQTPGQGLQFLFEYFSETQRNKGNFPGRFSGRQFSNSRSEMNVSTLELGDSALYLCASSLGGISSGNTIYFGEGSWLTVV.